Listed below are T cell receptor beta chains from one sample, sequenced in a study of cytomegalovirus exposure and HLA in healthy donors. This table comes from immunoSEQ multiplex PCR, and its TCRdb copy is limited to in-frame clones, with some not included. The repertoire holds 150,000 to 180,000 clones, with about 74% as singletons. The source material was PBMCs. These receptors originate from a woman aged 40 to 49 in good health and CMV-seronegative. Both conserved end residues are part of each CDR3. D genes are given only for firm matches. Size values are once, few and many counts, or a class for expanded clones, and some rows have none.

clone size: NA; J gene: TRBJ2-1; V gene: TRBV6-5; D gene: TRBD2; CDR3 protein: CASKRGPVRNEQFF; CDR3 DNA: TGTGCCAGCAAGCGGGGGCCGGTTCGAAATGAGCAGTTCTTC
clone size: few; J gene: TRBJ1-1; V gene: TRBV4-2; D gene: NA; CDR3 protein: CASSQDQENTEAFF; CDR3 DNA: TGTGCCAGCAGCCAAGATCAGGAGAACACTGAAGCTTTCTTT
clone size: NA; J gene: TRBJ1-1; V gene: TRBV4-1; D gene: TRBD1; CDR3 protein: CASSQGTGLWGTEAFF; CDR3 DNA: TGCGCCAGCAGCCAGGGGACAGGCCTTTGGGGGACTGAAGCTTTCTTT
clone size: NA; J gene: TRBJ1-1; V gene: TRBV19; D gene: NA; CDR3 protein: CASISRPDRGTEAFF; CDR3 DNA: TGTGCCAGTATAAGCCGGCCAGACAGAGGCACTGAAGCTTTCTTT
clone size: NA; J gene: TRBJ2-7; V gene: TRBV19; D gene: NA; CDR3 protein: CASSLDPMSSYEQYF; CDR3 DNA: TGTGCCAGTAGTCTCGATCCGATGAGCTCCTACGAGCAGTACTTC
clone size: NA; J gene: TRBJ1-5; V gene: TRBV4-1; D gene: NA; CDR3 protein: CASSQDIIYHQPQHF; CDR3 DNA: TGCGCCAGCAGCCAAGATATAATCTACCATCAGCCCCAGCATTTT
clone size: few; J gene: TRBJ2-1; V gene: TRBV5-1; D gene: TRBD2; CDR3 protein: CASSLDRGSGISTYNEQFF; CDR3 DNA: TGCGCCAGCAGCTTGGATCGAGGTAGCGGGATAAGTACCTACAATGAGCAGTTCTTC
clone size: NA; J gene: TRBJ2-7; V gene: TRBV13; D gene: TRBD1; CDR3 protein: CASSTSGQGGYEQYF; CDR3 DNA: TGTGCCAGCAGTACCTCTGGACAGGGCGGCTACGAGCAGTACTTC
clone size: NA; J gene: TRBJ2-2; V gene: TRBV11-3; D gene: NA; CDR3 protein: CASSLTTRETGELFF; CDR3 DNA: TGTGCCAGCAGCTTAACCACCCGGGAAACCGGGGAGCTGTTTTTT
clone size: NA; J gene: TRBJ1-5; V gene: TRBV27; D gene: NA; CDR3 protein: CASSLGLSNQPQHF; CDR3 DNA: TGTGCCAGCAGTTTAGGACTTAGCAATCAGCCCCAGCATTTT
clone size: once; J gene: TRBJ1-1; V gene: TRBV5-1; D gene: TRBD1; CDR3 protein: CASSLAGQGASTEAFF; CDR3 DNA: TGCGCCAGCAGCTTGGCAGGACAGGGGGCGAGCACTGAAGCTTTCTTT
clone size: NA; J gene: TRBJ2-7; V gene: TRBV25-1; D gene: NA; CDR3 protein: CASSERSYEQYF; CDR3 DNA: TGTGCCAGCAGTGAACGGTCCTACGAGCAGTACTTC
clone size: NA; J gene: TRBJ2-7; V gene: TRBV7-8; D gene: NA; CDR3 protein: CASSPAMRLKREQYF; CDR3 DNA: TGTGCCAGCAGCCCGGCGATGAGGTTAAAACGCGAGCAGTACTTC
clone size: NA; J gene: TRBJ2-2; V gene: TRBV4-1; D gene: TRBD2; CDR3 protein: CASSHHSSGAPGELFF; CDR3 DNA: TGCGCCAGCAGCCATCACTCTAGCGGGGCCCCCGGGGAGCTGTTTTTT
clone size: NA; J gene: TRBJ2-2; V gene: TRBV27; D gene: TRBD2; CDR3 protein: CASSFQAGGGNTGELFF; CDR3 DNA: TGTGCCAGCAGTTTCCAAGCGGGAGGAGGAAACACCGGGGAGCTGTTTTTT
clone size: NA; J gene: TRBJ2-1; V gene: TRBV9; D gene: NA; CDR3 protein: CASSGGQLYNEQFF; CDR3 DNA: TGTGCCAGCAGCGGGGGACAACTCTACAATGAGCAGTTCTTC
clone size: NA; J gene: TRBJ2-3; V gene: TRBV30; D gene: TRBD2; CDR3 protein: CAWESATSGTQYF; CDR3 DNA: TGTGCCTGGGAAAGCGCGACTAGCGGTACGCAGTATTTT
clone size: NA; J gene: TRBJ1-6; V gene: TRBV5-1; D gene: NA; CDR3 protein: CASSHRWGPSSYNSPLHF; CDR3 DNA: TGCGCCAGCAGCCATCGGTGGGGGCCGAGCTCCTATAATTCACCCCTCCACTTT
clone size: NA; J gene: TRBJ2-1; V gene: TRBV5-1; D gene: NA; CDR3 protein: CASFSGTNYNEQFF; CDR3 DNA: TGCGCCAGTTTCTCCGGGACAAACTACAATGAGCAGTTCTTC
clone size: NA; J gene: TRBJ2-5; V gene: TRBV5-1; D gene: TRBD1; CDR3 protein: CASSLAGTGAETQYF; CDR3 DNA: TGCGCCAGCAGCTTGGCCGGGACAGGGGCAGAGACCCAGTACTTC
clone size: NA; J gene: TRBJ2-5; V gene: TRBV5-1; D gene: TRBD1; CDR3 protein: CASSLEGQGETQYF; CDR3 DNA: TGCGCCAGCAGCTTGGAGGGACAGGGCGAGACCCAGTACTTC
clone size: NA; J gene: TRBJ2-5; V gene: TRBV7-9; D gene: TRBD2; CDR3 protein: CASSPTSGRETQYF; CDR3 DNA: TGTGCCAGCAGCCCGACTAGCGGGAGAGAGACCCAGTACTTC
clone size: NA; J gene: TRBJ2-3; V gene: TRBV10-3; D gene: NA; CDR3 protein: CAISAGVAAATDTQYF; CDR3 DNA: TGTGCCATCAGTGCCGGAGTAGCTGCCGCCACAGATACGCAGTATTTT
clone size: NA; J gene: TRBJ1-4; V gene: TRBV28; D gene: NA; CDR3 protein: CASSLRTAGNEKLFF; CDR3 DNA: TGTGCCAGCAGTTTAAGGACAGCCGGTAATGAAAAACTGTTTTTT
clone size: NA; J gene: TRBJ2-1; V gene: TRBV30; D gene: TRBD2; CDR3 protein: CAWMGAGMVNEQFF; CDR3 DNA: TGTGCCTGGATGGGAGCGGGAATGGTCAATGAGCAGTTCTTC
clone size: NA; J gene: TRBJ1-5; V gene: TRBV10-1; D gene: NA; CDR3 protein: CASKSVTGGGQPQHF; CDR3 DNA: TGCGCCAGCAAAAGTGTGACCGGAGGTGGTCAGCCCCAGCATTTT
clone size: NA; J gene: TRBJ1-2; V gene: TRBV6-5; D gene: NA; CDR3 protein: CASSYYLAPDYYGYTF; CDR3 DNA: TGTGCCAGCAGTTACTACCTCGCCCCAGACTACTATGGCTACACCTTC
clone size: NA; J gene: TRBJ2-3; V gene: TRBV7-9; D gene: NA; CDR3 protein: CASSLRAADTQYF; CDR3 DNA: TGTGCCAGCAGTTTGAGGGCGGCAGATACGCAGTATTTT
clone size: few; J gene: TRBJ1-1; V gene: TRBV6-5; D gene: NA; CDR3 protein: CASRPRVENTEAFF; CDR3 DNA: TGTGCCAGCAGGCCCAGGGTCGAGAACACTGAAGCTTTCTTT
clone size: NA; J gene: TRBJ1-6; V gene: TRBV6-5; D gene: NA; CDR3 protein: CASSRAGNSPLHF; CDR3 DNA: TGTGCCAGCAGTCGGGCGGGGAATTCACCCCTCCACTTT
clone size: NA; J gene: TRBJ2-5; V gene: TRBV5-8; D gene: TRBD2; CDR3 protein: CASSLLAGGETQYF; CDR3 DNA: TGTGCCAGCAGTTTACTAGCGGGAGGCGAGACCCAGTACTTC
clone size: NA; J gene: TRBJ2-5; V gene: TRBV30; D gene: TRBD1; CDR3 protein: CAWSVGQGETQYF; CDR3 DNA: TGTGCCTGGAGTGTAGGACAGGGAGAGACCCAGTACTTC
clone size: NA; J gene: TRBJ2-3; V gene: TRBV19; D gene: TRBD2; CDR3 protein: CASSIVGLASTDTQYF; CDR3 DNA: TGTGCCAGTAGTATAGTGGGACTAGCGAGCACAGATACGCAGTATTTT
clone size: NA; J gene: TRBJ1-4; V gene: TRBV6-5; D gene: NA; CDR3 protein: CASSYSQGNEKLFF; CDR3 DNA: TGTGCCAGCAGTTACTCACAGGGCAATGAAAAACTGTTTTTT
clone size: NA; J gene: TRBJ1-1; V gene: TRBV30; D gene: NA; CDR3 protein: CAWRRQSLYEAFF; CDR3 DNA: TGTGCCTGGCGGAGGCAGTCTTTATATGAAGCTTTCTTT
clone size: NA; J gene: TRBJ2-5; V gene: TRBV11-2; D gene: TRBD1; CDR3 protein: CASSLEGTAQETQYF; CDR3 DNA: TGTGCCAGCAGCTTAGAAGGGACAGCACAAGAGACCCAGTACTTC
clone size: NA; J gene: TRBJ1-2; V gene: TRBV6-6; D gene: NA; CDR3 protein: CGSGQHGYTF; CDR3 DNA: TGTGGCAGCGGGCAGCATGGCTACACCTTC
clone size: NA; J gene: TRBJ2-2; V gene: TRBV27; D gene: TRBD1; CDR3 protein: CASSLRRTGLNTGELFF; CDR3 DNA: TGTGCCAGCAGTTTACGGAGGACAGGGCTAAACACCGGGGAGCTGTTTTTT
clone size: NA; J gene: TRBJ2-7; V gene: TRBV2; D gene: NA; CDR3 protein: CASSARERWDEQYF; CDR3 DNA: TGTGCCAGCAGTGCGCGGGAACGGTGGGACGAGCAGTACTTC
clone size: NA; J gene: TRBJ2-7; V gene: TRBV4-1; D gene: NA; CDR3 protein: CASSPNSLASNYEQYF; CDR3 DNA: TGCGCCAGCAGCCCGAATTCCCTAGCGAGTAACTACGAGCAGTACTTC
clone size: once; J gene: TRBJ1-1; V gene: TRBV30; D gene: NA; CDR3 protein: CAWSVRVGTINAEAFF; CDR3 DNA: TGTGCCTGGAGTGTACGGGTTGGGACAATTAACGCTGAAGCTTTCTTT
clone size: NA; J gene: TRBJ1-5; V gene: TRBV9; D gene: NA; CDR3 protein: CASSGTHHSNQPQHF; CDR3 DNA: TGTGCCAGCAGCGGGACACATCATAGCAATCAGCCCCAGCATTTT
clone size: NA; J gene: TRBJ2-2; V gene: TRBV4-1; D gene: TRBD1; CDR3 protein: CASSQDKGQFTGELFF; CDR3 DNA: TGCGCCAGCAGCCAAGATAAGGGACAGTTCACCGGGGAGCTGTTTTTT
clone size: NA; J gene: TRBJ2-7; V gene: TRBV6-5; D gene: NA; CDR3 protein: CASSYGTAGAEQYF; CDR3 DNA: TGTGCCAGCAGCTACGGGACAGCGGGGGCAGAGCAGTACTTC
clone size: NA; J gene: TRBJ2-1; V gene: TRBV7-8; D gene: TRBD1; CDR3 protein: CASSGNPGQGLNEQFF; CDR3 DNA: TGTGCCAGCAGCGGAAATCCGGGACAGGGCCTCAATGAGCAGTTCTTC
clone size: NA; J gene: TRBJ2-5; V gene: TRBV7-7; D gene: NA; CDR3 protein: CASSLERRSETQYF; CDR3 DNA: TGTGCTAGCAGCTTGGAGAGGCGGTCCGAGACCCAGTACTTC
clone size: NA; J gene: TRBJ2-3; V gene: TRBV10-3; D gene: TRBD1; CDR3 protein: CAISASRTGSTDTQYF; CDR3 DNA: TGTGCCATCTCGGCCTCCCGGACAGGGAGCACAGATACGCAGTATTTT
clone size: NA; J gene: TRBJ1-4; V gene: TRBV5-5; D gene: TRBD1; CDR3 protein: CASSLLLKTGGDEKLFF; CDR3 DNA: TGTGCCAGCAGCCTACTACTTAAGACAGGGGGAGATGAAAAACTGTTTTTT
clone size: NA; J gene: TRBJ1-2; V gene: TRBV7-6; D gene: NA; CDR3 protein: CASSSTYYGYTF; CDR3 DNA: TGTGCCAGCAGCTCGACATACTATGGCTACACCTTC
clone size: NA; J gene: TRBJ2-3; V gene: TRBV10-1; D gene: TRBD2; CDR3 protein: CASSDSGGSTDTQYF; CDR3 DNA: TGCGCCAGCAGTGATAGCGGGGGGAGCACAGATACGCAGTATTTT
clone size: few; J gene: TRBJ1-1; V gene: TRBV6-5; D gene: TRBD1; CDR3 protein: CATWDRGGNTEAFF; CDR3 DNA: TGTGCCACCTGGGACAGGGGCGGTAACACTGAAGCTTTCTTT
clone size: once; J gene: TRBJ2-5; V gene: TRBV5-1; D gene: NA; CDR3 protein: CASNGGNQETQYF; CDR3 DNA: TGCGCCAGCAACGGGGGAAACCAAGAGACCCAGTACTTC
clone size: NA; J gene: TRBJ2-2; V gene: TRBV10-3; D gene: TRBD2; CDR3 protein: CATPANVAGDTGELFF; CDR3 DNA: TGTGCCACCCCTGCCAATGTAGCGGGAGATACCGGGGAGCTGTTTTTT